Each of the 11 T cell receptor beta chains below was sequenced from the same sample in a study of blood T cell repertoires in COVID-19. TCRdb keeps only in-frame clones here, not all; method: immunoSEQ multiplex PCR. The sample holds over 50,000 clones, around four fifths seen once. Sequenced: peripheral blood. These receptor sequences come from a man aged 50 to 60 with acute or convalescent COVID-19.

This clone was picked up many times. The chain recombines TRBV18 with TRBJ1-1, with D hard to call. CDR1 and CDR2 (germline): KGHSH, LQKENI. The CDR3 loop spans 13 amino acids. Trimming left V 0 bases short and J 4 bases short, with 6 bases between. CDR3 coding DNA: TGTGCCAGCTCACCACCGGAGGGCACTGAAGCTTTCTTT. Protein: CASSPPEGTEAFF.

The rearrangement uses TRBV12-3 or TRBV12-4 and TRBJ1-5; unclear D gene. Trimming took 4 bases from V and 5 from J, leaving 6 bases between them. The CDR3 spans 12 residues. CDR3 nucleotide sequence: TGTGCCAGCAGTTCACTCTATCAGCCCCAGCATTTT. Amino acid sequence: CASSSLYQPQHF.

Regarding this clone: Within the sample, other DNA sequences also encode this same CDR3. The rearrangement joins TRBV28 to TRBJ2-6; D uncertain. Germline values: CDR1 MDHEN, CDR2 SYDVKM. The germline V and J ends were trimmed by 3 bases and 4 bases, with 4 bases remaining between them. This CDR3 region has 13 residues. CDR3 nucleotide sequence: TGTGCCAGCAGTTTCTCCGGGGCCAACGTCCTGACTTTC. It specifies CASSFSGANVLTF.

This chain connects TRBV5-6 to TRBJ2-2; a possible D gene is TRBD2 (6 bases). V was pared by 1 base and J by 4 bases, with 8 bases between. The germline gives CDR1 SGHDT, CDR2 YYEEEE. The CDR3 is made up of 14 amino acids. CDR3 loop: CASSLHSGTGELFF. The CDR3 nucleotides read TGTGCCAGCAGCTTGCATAGCGGCACCGGGGAGCTGTTTTTT.

V usage is TRBV28 and J usage is TRBJ1-5, with TRBD1 matching 7 bases. The J segment lost 9 bases and the V segment lost 7 bases, leaving 15 bases of the junction unmatched. The CDR3 spans 15 residues. Per germline, CDR1 MDHEN and CDR2 SYDVKM. CDR3: CASNPQMTGRWPQHF. For the CDR3, the DNA is TGTGCCAGCAACCCACAAATGACAGGGCGATGGCCCCAGCATTTT. Looking up the rest from reference TRBV28 and TRBJ1-5 gives the full variable domain: DVKVTQSSRYLVKRTGEKVFLECVQDMDHENMFWYRQDPGLGLRLIYFSYDVKMKEKGDIPEGYSVSREKKERFSLILESASTNQTSMYLCASNPQMTGRWPQHFGDGTRLSIL.

CDR3 loop: CASTKLEGVNSPLHF. The CDR3 DNA is TGTGCCAGCACCAAGCTGGAAGGGGTGAATTCACCCCTCCACTTT. The chain couples TRBV6-5 to TRBJ1-6, with a tentative D call TRBD1 (5 bases). Trimming cost V 7 bases and J 7 bases, with 17 bases left between them. From germline, CDR1 is MNHEY and CDR2 SVGAGI. CDR3 length equals 15 residues.

The gene calls are TRBV19 and TRBJ1-1; the D is unclear. The CDR3 length is 13 residues. V lost 1 base and J 4 bases, leaving 7 bases between the germline ends. The germline V gene encodes CDR1 LNHDA and CDR2 SQIVND (reference sequence). For the CDR3, the DNA is TGTGCCAGTAGTATAGTCCCATTCACTGAAGCTTTCTTT. Its translation: CASSIVPFTEAFF.

V is TRBV7-9 and J is TRBJ2-3; no clear D. V lost 3 bases and J lost 4, with 5 bases in between. Looked up from germline, CDR1 is SEHNR and CDR2 is FQNEAQ (reference sequence). The CDR3 consists of 12 residues. The CDR3 reads CASSFRSDTQYF. In DNA form, the CDR3 reads TGTGCCAGCAGCTTCCGGTCAGATACGCAGTATTTT.

The genes are TRBV7-8 and TRBJ2-1; 10 nucleotides match TRBD1. The germline gives CDR1 SGHVS, CDR2 FQNEAQ. The CDR3 loop spans 13 amino acids. The junction had 3 bases not matched to a gene; V was cut back by 4 bases and J by 9 bases. CDR3 sequence reads: CASSSRTGGEQFF. CDR3 DNA sequence: TGTGCCAGCAGCTCAAGGACAGGGGGTGAGCAGTTCTTC.

The V gene is TRBV11-2, the J gene TRBJ2-1, with TRBD2 matching over 8 bases. The trim removed 0 bases at V and 7 bases at J, leaving 2 bases unmatched. This CDR3 spans 14 amino acids. The germline V gene has CDR1 SGHAT and CDR2 FQNNGV. In DNA form, the CDR3 reads TGTGCCAGCAGCTTAGAGCCTAGCGGGAATGAGCAGTTCTTC. Amino acid sequence: CASSLEPSGNEQFF.

The sample holds a few counts of this clone. The chain is built from TRBV4-1 and TRBJ1-4, with D maybe TRBD1 (5 bases). This CDR3 region has 18 residues. CDR1 MGHRA and CDR2 YSYEKL come from the germline V gene. Trimming pared 0 bases from V and 0 bases from J, leaving 14 bases between. The CDR3 DNA sequence: TGCGCCAGCAGCCAAGATCCACGGGGGTCTGCAACTAATGAAAAACTGTTTTTT. This encodes CASSQDPRGSATNEKLFF.